This record concerns one T cell receptor (beta chain) sequence. Amplified TCR beta CDR3 regions derived from RNA transcripts. First-round RT-PCR of the TCR CDR3 relied on the HTBI primer set. From the multiplex PCR reads, TCRdb called clonotypes with MiXCR, one entry per CDR3 protein. Found here are about 570,000 distinct CDR3 sequences, just over 45% of them singletons; the top ten hold around 19%. Deletions cut 9 bases from V and 1 base from J, with 16 bases between. Germline CDR1 is SEHNR and CDR2 is FQNEAQ (reference sequence). This CDR3 is 14 amino acids long. These data come from a study of T cells in Graves' hyperthyroidism and ophthalmopathy.

Sequencing was done on a sample of peripheral blood or thyroid tissue (not recorded which). This sequence joins TRBV7-9 and TRBJ2-7; tentative D call: TRBD2 (6 bases). The receptor was derived from an adult woman with Graves' disease, either hyperthyroidism or ophthalmopathy (not recorded which). CDR3 sequence: CASSIRGNSYEQYF. The CDR3 bases are TGTGCCAGTAGTATCCGGGGGAATTCCTACGAGCAGTACTTC.